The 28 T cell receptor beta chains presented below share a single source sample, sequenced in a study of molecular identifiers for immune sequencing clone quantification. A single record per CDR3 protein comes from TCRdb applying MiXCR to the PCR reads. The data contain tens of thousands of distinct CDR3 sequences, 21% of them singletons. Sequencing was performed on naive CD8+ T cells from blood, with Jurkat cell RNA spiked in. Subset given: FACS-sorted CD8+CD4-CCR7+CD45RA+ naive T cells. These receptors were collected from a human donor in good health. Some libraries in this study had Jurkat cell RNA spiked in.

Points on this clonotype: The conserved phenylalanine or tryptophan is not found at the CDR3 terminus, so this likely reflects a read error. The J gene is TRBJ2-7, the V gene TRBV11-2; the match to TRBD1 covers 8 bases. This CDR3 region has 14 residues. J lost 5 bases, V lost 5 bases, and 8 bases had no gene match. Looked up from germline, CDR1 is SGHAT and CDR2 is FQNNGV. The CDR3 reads CASSPVGTGNEQYL. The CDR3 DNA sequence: TGTGCCAGCAGCCCTGTCGGGACAGGCAACGAGCAGTACCTC.

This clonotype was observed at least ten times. CDR3 residues: CASSLASLALGDTQYF. CDR3 DNA sequence: TGTGCCAGCAGCTTAGCCTCACTAGCGCTAGGAGATACGCAGTATTTT. The chain is built from TRBV7-2 and TRBJ2-3; 7 nucleotides agree with TRBD2. Germline V lookup: CDR1 SGHTA, CDR2 FQGNSA. V trimming: 0 bases; J trimming: 5 bases; junction bases outside the gene matches: 8. The CDR3 contains 16 residues.

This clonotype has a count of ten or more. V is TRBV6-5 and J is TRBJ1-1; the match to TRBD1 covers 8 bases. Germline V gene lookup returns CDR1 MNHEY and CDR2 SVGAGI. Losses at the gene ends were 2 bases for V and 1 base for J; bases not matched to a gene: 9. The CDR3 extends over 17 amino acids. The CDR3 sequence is CASSYGARGPSNTEAFF. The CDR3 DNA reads TGTGCCAGCAGTTACGGGGCCAGGGGGCCGTCGAACACTGAAGCTTTCTTT.

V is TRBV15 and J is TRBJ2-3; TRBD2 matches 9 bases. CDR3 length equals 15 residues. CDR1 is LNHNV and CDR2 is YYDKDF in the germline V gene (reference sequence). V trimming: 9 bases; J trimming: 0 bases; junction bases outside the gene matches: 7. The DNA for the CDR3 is TGTGCCACTCGAGGACTAGCGACTAGCACAGATACGCAGTATTTT. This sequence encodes CATRGLATSTDTQYF.

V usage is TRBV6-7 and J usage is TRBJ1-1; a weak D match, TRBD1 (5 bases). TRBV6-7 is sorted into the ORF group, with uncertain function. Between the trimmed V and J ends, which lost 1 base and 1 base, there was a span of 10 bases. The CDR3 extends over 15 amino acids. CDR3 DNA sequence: TGTGCCAGCAGTTACTTCGGGGGTTCGAACACTGAAGCTTTCTTT. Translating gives CASSYFGGSNTEAFF.

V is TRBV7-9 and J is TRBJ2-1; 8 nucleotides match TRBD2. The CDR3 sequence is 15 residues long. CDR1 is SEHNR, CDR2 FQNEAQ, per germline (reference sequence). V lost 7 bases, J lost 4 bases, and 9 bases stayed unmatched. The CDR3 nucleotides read TGTGCCAGCACCCCCAGAGCGGGAGATTACAATGAGCAGTTCTTC. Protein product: CASTPRAGDYNEQFF.

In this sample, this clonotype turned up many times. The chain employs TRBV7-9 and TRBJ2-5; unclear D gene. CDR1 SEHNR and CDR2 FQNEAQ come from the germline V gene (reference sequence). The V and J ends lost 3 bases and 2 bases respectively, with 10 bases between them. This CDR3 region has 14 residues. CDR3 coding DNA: TGTGCCAGCAGCTTTTTGGTTGGTCAAGAGACCCAGTACTTC. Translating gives CASSFLVGQETQYF.

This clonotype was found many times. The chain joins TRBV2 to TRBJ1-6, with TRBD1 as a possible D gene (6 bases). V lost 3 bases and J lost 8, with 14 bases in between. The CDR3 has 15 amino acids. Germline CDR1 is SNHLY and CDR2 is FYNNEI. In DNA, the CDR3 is TGTGCCAGCAGTGACCCACAGGGAAGGGATTCACCCCTCCACTTT. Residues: CASSDPQGRDSPLHF. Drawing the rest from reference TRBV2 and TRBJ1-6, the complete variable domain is EPEVTQTPSHQVTQMGQEVILRCVPISNHLYFYWYRQILGQKVEFLVSFYNNEISEKSEIFDDQFSVERPDGSNFTLKIRSTKLEDSAMYFCASSDPQGRDSPLHFGNGTRLTVT.

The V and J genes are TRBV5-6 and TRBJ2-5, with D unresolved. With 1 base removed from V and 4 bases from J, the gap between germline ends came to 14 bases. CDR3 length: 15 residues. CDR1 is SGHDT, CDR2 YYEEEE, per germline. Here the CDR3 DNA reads TGTGCCAGCAGCTTGATTAGTATTTTACGAGAGACCCAGTACTTC. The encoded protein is CASSLISILRETQYF.

CDR3 sequence (DNA): TGCAGCGTTGAAGATCTCATTGCGGCCCCGGGTGAGCAGTTCTTC. It encodes CSVEDLIAAPGEQFF. This chain links TRBV29-1 with TRBJ2-1; D call uncertain. Trimming removed 0 bases from V and 9 bases from J, with 18 bases in between. CDR1 and CDR2 from the germline V gene are SQVTM and ANQGSEA. CDR3 length equals 15 residues.

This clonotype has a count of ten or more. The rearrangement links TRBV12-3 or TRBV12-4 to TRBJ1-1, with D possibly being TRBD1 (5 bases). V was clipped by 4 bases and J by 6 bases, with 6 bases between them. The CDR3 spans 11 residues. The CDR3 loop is CASSSGSEAFF. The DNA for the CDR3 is TGTGCCAGCAGTTCAGGGTCTGAAGCTTTCTTT.

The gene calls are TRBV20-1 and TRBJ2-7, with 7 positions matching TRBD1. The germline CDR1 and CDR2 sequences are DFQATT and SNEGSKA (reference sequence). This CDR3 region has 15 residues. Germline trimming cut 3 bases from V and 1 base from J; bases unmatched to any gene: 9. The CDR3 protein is CSASKIGTESYEQYF. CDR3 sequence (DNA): TGCAGTGCTAGTAAGATTGGGACAGAGTCCTACGAGCAGTACTTC.

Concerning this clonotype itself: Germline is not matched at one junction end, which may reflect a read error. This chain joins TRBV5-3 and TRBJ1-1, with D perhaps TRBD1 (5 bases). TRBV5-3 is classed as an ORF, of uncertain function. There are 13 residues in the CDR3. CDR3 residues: CASSWGLRTEAFF. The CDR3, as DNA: TGTGCCAGCAGCTGGGGACTGAGGACTGAAGCTTTCTTT.

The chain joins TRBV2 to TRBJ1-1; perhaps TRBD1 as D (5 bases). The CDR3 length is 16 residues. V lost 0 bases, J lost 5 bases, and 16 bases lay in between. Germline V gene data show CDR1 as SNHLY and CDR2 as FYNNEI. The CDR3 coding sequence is TGTGCCAGCAGTGAAGCGGGGAGGGGTCCCGGGACTGAAGCTTTCTTT. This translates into CASSEAGRGPGTEAFF.

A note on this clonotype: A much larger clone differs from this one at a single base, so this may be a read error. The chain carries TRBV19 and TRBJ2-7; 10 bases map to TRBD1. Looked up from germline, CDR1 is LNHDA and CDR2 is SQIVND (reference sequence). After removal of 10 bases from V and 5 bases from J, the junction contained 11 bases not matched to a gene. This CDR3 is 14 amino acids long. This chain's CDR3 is CANTLGQGPDEQYF. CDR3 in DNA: TGTGCCAATACCTTGGGACAGGGGCCCGACGAGCAGTACTTC.

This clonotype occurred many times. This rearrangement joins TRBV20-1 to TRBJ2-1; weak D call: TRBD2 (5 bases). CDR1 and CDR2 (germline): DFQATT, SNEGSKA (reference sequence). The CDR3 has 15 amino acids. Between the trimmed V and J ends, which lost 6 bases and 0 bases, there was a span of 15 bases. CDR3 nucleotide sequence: TGCAGTGCCCTGGTATCGGGAAGCTCCTACAATGAGCAGTTCTTC. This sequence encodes CSALVSGSSYNEQFF.

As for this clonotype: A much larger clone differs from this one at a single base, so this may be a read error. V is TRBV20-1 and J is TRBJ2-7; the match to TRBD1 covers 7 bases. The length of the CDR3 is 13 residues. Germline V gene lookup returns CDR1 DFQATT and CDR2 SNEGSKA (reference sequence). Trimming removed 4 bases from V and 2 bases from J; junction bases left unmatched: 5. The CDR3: CSATDRPPYEQYF. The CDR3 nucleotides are TGCAGTGCTACGGACAGGCCCCCCTACGAGCAGTACTTC.

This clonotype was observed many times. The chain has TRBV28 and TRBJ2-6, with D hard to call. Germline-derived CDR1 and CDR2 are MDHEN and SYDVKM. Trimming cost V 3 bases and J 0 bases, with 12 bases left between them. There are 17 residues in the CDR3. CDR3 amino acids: CASSLPGHYSGANVLTF. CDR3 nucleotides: TGTGCCAGCAGTTTGCCGGGCCACTACTCTGGGGCCAACGTCCTGACTTTC.

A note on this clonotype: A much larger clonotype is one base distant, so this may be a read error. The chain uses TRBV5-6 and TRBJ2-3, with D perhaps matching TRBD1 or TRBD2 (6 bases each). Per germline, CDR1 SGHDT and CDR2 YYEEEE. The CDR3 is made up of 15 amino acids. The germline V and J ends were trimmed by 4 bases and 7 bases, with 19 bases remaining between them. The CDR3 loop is CASSPRVTGAYTQYF. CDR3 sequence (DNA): TGTGCCAGCAGCCCGCGGGTGACGGGGGCATATACGCAGTATTTT.

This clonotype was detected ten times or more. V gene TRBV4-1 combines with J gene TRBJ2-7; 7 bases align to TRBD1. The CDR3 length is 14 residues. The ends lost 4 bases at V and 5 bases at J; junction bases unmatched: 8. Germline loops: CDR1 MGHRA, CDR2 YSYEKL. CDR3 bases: TGCGCCAGCAGCCCGGGACAGAGCTATGACGAGCAGTACTTC. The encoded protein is CASSPGQSYDEQYF.

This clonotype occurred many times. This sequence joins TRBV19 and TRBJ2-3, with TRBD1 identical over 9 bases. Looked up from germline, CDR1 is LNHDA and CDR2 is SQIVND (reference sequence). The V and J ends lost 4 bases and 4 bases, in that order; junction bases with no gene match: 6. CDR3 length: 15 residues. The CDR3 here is CASSTTGGSADTQYF. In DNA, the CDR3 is TGTGCCAGTAGTACTACAGGGGGCTCCGCAGATACGCAGTATTTT.

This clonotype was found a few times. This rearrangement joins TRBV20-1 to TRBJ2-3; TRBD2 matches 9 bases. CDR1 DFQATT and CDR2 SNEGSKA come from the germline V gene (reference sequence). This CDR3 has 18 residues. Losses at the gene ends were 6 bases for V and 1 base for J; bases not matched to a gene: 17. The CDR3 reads CSAASPTSGEGGTDTQYF. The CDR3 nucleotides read TGCAGTGCAGCTTCCCCGACTAGCGGAGAAGGGGGCACAGATACGCAGTATTTT.

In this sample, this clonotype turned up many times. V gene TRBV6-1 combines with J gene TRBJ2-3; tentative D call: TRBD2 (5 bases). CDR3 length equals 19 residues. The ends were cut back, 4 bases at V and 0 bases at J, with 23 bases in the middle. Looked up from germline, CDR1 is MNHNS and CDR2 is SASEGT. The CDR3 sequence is CASSARPGKERASTDTQYF. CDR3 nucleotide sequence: TGTGCCAGCAGTGCGCGACCGGGAAAGGAGAGGGCTAGCACAGATACGCAGTATTTT.

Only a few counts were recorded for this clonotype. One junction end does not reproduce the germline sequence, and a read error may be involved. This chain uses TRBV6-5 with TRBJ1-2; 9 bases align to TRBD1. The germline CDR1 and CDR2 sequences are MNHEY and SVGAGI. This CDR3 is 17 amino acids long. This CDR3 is CAGSYWGTGPNDYGYTF. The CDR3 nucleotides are TGTGCCGGCAGTTACTGGGGGACAGGGCCGAACGACTATGGCTACACCTTC.

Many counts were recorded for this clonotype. The CDR3 is CASSHYGYTF. The CDR3 bases are TGTGCCAGCAGTCACTATGGCTACACCTTC. The chain joins TRBV6-6 to TRBJ1-2, with D uncertain. V lost 5 bases and J lost 3, with 1 base in between. This CDR3 contains 10 residues. CDR1 is MNHNY, CDR2 SVGAGI, per germline (reference sequence).

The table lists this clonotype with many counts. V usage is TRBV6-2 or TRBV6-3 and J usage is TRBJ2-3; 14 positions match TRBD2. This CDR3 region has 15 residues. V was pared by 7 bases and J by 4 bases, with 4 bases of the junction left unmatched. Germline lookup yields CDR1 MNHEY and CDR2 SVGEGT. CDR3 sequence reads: CASKGTSGRPDTQYF. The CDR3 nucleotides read TGTGCCAGCAAGGGGACTAGCGGGAGACCAGATACGCAGTATTTT.

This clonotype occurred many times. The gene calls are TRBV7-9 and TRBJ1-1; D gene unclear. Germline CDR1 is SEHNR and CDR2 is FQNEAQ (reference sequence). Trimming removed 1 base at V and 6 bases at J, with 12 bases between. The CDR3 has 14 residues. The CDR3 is CASSLVAAGAEAFF. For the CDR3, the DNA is TGTGCCAGCAGCTTAGTCGCAGCCGGGGCTGAAGCTTTCTTT.

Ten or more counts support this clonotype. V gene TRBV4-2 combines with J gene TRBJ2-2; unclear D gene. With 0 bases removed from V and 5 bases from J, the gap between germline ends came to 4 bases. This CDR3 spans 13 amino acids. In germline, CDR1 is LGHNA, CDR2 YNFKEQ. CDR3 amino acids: CASSQENTGELFF. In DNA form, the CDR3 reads TGTGCCAGCAGCCAAGAAAATACCGGGGAGCTGTTTTTT.